This T cell receptor (beta chain) is drawn from a study of T cells in Graves' hyperthyroidism and ophthalmopathy (dated by TCRdb to 2018 to 2020). In the study overall: Peripheral blood samples were taken at the time of initial diagnosis, prior to any treatment. TCR V-J signatures able to tell the groups apart were searched for in a discovery cohort of more than 90 patients, of whom fewer than 45 had Graves' ophthalmopathy and around 57 had stable Graves' hyperthyroidism. Whether ophthalmopathy could be predicted prospectively was tested in an independent validation cohort made up of 18 to 20 hyperthyroidism patients plus 17 patients who later progressed to ophthalmopathy. For training and testing, the roughly 97 patients in the discovery cohort were randomly divided in a 7:3 ratio. In about 6 Graves' hyperthyroidism patients, the study also compared T-cell repertoires from thyroid tissue with T-cell repertoires from blood. After blood sampling, hyperthyroidism patients were treated with methimazole at a starting dose of 30 mg daily, and ophthalmopathy patients were treated with high-dose intravenous methylprednisolone. According to the paper, TCR Vbeta CDR3 sequencing was carried out on some 140 peripheral blood samples, which came from under 50 ophthalmopathy, around 74 hyperthyroidism and approximately 17 progressor patients. The paper as a whole reports these results and caveats: A 13 V-J signature model separated ophthalmopathy from stable hyperthyroidism, with roughly 88% sensitivity and 81.08% specificity in cross-validation and 80%/75% in testing. Sample size was not statistically predetermined, and blinding of investigators to group allocation was not performed. Most expanded thyroid clonotypes (frequency above 0.001) were also detected in blood, suggesting blood repertoires may reflect thyroid immune responses. In validation, the model predicted progression to ophthalmopathy a median of roughly 6.5 months before onset, with over 60% sensitivity and roughly 77% specificity.

The germline V gene (reference sequence) yields LNHNV for CDR1 and YYDKDF for CDR2. Taken from cysteine to phenylalanine, the CDR3 has 14 residues. CDR3 DNA only is kept here, 42 bases in frame from base 1. As to this clonotype: Its specific antigen is unknown. A much bigger clone sits one base away, suggesting this may be a read error.

Ophthalmopathy patients had moderately to severely active disease, with a Clinical Activity Score of 3 or more, a NOSPECS grade of 4 or more, and a disease duration of less than 3 months. Exclusion was applied to patients with uncontrolled infections, other autoimmune diseases, pregnancy or lactation. Diagnoses were established on the basis of clinical symptoms, serum thyroxine and TRAb, thyroid ultrasound, and orbital computed tomography. Ficoll-Paque density gradient centrifugation was used to isolate PBMCs from about 9.4 ml of fresh peripheral blood. Trizol reagent was used to extract total RNA, and RNA quality was then checked on an Agilent 2100 Bioanalyzer. Amplification of TCR beta CDR3 regions was carried out from RNA transcripts. For the first round of RT-PCR on the TCR CDR3, the HTBI primer set was used together with the Qiagen OneStep RT-PCR kit. A second multiplex PCR round built the libraries, followed by size selection and purification. The libraries were sequenced on an Illumina HiSeq2000 using paired-end 100 bp reads. As for the authors' bioinformatics: SOAPnuke was used to process the raw data, throwing out any read that contained adapters or uncalled bases, had a mean Phred below 15, or lacked an exact constant-primer or identifier match. High-quality paired reads were merged using COPE v1.2.5, and each unique nucleotide sequence was defined as a clonotype. MiTCR v1.1 was used to align clonotypes to the IMGT TRBV, TRBD and TRBJ reference segments. The analysis was restricted to V-J combinations with a frequency above 0.0001, which together covered just over 98% of the repertoires. The TCS score was defined as F50 (clonal expansion) divided by E x V (chaos), with BLOSUM62-based TCRdist calculated between CDR3 peptides within each V-J. Welch's t-statistics and random forest reduced roughly 530 V-J features to some 14, which were used in a naive Bayes classifier (R e1071). TCRdb's own reprocessing of the public reads used fastp at Q25 and MiXCR and kept productive beta chains. CDR3 protein sequences are deduplicated, and each keeps its most common genes and DNA. The V and J calls come from TCRdb's annotation, not from the publication. A total of about 330,000 distinct CDR3 sequences appear in this sample, approximately 15% of them only once. Jointly, the top ten make up 34% of the sample.

The chain uses TRBV15 and TRBJ1-1; the D gene is possibly TRBD1, with 5 bases matching. The sample was blood. The clonotype was recovered from a woman between 40 and 50 years old with Graves' ophthalmopathy. The nucleotide sequence is TGTGCCTCCAGCAGAGATATGACAGTAAGAGAAGCTTTCTTT. It encodes CASSRDMTVREAFF.